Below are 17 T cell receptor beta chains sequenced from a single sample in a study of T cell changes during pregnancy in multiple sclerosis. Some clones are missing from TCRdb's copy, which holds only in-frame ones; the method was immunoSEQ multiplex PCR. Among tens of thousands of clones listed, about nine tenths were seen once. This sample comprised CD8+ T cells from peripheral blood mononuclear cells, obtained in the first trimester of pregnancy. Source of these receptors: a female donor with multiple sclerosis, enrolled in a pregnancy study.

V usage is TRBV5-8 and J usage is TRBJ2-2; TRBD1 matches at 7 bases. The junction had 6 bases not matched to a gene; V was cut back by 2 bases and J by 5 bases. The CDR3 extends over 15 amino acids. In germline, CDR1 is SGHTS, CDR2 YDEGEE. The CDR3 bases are TGTGCCAGCAGCTTAGGGACAGCCGGAACCGGGGAGCTGTTTTTT. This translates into CASSLGTAGTGELFF.

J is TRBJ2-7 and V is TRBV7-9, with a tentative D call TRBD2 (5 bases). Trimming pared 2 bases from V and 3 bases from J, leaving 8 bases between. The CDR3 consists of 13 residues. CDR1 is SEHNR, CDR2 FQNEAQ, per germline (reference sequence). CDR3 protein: CASSLQEVYEQYF. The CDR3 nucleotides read TGTGCCAGCAGCTTACAGGAGGTCTACGAGCAGTACTTC. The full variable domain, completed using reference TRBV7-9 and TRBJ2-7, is DTGVSQNPRHKITKRGQNVTFRCDPISEHNRLYWYRQTLGQGPEFLTYFQNEAQLEKSRLLSDRFSAERPKGSFSTLEIQRTEQGDSAMYLCASSLQEVYEQYFGPGTRLTVT.

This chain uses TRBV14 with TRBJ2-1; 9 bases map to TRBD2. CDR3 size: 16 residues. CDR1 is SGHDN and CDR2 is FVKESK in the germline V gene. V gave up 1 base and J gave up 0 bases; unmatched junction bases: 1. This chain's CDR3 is CASSQASGASYNEQFF. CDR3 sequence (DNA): TGTGCCAGCAGCCAAGCTAGCGGGGCCTCCTACAATGAGCAGTTCTTC.

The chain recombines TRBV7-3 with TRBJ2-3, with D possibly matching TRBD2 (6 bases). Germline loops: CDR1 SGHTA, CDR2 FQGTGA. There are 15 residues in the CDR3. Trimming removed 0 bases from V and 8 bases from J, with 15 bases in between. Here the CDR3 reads CASSLTGGEAGTQYF. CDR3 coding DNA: TGTGCCAGCAGCTTAACGGGCGGGGAAGCGGGTACGCAGTATTTT.

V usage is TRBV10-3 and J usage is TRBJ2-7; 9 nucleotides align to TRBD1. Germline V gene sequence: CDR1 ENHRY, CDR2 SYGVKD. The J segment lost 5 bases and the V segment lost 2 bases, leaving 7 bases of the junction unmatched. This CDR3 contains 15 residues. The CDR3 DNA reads TGTGCCATCAGTGAGGGGACAGGGATAAGGAACGAGCAGTACTTC. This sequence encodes CAISEGTGIRNEQYF.

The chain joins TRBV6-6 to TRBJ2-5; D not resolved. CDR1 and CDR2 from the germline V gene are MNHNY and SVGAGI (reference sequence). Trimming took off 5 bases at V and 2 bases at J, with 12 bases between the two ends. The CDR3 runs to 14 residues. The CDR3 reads CASSQTEVQETQYF. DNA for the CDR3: TGTGCCAGCAGTCAGACCGAGGTTCAAGAGACCCAGTACTTC.

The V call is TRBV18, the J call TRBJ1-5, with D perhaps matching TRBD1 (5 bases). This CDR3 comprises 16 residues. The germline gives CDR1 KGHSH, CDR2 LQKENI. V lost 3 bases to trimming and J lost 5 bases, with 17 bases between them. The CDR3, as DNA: TGTGCCAGCTCACCGTGGGGCAGTGGAGTTCATCAGCCCCAGCATTTT. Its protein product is CASSPWGSGVHQPQHF.

The CDR3 coding sequence is TGCAGCGTTGAAAAGGAGAGCTACGAGCAGTACTTC. This codes for CSVEKESYEQYF. The chain recombines TRBV29-1 with TRBJ2-7; D not resolved. There are 12 residues in the CDR3. CDR1 SQVTM and CDR2 ANQGSEA come from the germline V gene. Deletions cut 2 bases from V and 3 bases from J, with 8 bases between.

DNA of the CDR3: TGTGCCAGCAGCTTTTCCCCGAAAAGACAATACAATGAGCAGTTCTTC. Encoded protein: CASSFSPKRQYNEQFF. This chain links TRBV5-6 with TRBJ2-1; no clear D. This CDR3 region has 16 residues. Deletions cut 2 bases from V and 4 bases from J, with 16 bases between. Germline V gene data show CDR1 as SGHDT and CDR2 as YYEEEE.

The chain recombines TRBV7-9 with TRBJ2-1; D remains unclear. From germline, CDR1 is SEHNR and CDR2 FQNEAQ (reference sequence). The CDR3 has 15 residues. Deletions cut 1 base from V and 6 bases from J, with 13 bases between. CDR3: CASSLEAQPSNEQFF. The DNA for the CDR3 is TGTGCCAGCAGCTTAGAGGCACAGCCTTCCAATGAGCAGTTCTTC.

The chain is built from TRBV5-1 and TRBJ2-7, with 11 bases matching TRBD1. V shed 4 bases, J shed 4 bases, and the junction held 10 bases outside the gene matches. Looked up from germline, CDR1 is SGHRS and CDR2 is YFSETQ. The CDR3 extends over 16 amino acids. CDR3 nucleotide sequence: TGCGCCAGCAGCGACCGTAGGACAGGGGGCGATTACGAGCAGTACTTC. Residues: CASSDRRTGGDYEQYF.

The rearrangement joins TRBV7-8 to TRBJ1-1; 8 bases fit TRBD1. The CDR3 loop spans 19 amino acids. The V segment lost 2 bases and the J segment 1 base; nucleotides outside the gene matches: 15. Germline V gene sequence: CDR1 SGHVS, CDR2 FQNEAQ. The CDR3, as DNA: TGTGCCAGCAGCTTAAGGGTGCCGTACAGGGGGATTGGGAACACTGAAGCTTTCTTT. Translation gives CASSLRVPYRGIGNTEAFF. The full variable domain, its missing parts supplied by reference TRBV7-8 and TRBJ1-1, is GAGVSQSPRYKVAKRGQDVALRCDPISGHVSLFWYQQALGQGPEFLTYFQNEAQLDKSGLPSDRFFAERPEGSVSTLKIQRTQQEDSAVYLCASSLRVPYRGIGNTEAFFGQGTRLTVV.

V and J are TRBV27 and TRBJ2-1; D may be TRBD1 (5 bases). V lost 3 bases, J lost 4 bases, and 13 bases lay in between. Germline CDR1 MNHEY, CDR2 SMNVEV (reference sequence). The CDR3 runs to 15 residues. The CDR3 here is CASSFLAGSYNEQFF. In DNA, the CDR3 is TGTGCCAGCAGTTTCTTGGCAGGGTCATACAATGAGCAGTTCTTC.

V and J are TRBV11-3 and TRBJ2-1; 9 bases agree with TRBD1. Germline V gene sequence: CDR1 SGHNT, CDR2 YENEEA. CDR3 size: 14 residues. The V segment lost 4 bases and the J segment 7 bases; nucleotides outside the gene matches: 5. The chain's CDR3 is CASSSSGTGNEQFF. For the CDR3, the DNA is TGTGCCAGCAGCTCTTCCGGGACAGGGAATGAGCAGTTCTTC.

CDR3 region: CAWSDGQGYTF. Written as DNA, the CDR3 is TGTGCCTGGAGTGATGGGCAGGGCTACACCTTC. V and J are TRBV30 and TRBJ1-2; D remains unclear. The CDR3 sequence is 11 residues long. V was shortened by 1 base and J by 8 bases, with 8 bases between the two germline ends. CDR1 GTSNPN and CDR2 SVGIG come from the germline V gene (reference sequence). The full variable domain, rest sourced from reference TRBV30 and TRBJ1-2, is SQTIHQWPATLVQPVGSPLSLECTVEGTSNPNLYWYRQAAGRGLQLLFYSVGIGQISSEVPQNLSASRPQDRQFILSSKKLLLSDSGFYLCAWSDGQGYTFGSGTRLTVV.

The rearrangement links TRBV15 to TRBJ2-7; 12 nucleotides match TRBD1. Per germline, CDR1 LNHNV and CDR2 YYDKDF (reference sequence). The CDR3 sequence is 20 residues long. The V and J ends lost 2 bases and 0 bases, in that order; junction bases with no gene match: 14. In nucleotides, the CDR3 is TGTGCCACCAGCAGAAGGAGCGGGGACAGGGGGCCCCTAGGCTCCTACGAGCAGTACTTC. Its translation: CATSRRSGDRGPLGSYEQYF.

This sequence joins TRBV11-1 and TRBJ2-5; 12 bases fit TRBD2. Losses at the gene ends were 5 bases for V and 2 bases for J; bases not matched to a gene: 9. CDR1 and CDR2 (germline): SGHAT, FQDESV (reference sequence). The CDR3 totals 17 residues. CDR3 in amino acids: CASSRLAGVPSQETQYF. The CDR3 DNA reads TGTGCCAGCAGCCGACTAGCGGGAGTCCCCTCGCAAGAGACCCAGTACTTC.